The 17 T cell receptor beta chains in this list originate from one sample, sequenced in a study of neurological immune-mediated disorders. TCRdb used MiXCR to reprocess the 5' RACE reads, holding one entry per CDR3 protein. The profile shows roughly 52,000 distinct CDR3 sequences, roughly 3.8% of them singletons. Sequenced material: PBMCs. These receptors were obtained from a man aged 60 to 75 with multiple sclerosis.

A word on this clonotype: This may be a read error, as it is one base from a much larger clone. The V and J genes are TRBV25-1 and TRBJ1-2; maybe TRBD1 (5 bases). The CDR3 covers 15 residues. Germline loops: CDR1 MGHDK, CDR2 SYGVNS. V was cut by 5 bases and J by 2 bases, with 15 bases left in between. As DNA, the CDR3 is TGTGCCAGCAGTCTCGGGGGAAGTTTAAACTATGGCTACACCTTC. It specifies CASSLGGSLNYGYTF.

This clonotype is medium-sized within its sample. V is TRBV12-3 or TRBV12-4 and J is TRBJ2-3; no definite D call. The V end was cut by 5 bases, the J end by 7 bases, with 13 bases between. This CDR3 spans 13 amino acids. CDR3 protein: CASSPNRWNTQYF. CDR3 nucleotides: TGTGCCAGCAGTCCAAATAGGTGGAATACGCAGTATTTT.

This clonotype was observed at least ten times. The rearrangement joins TRBV6-5 to TRBJ2-7; 7 bases are a match to TRBD2. V lost 4 bases to trimming and J lost 0 bases; unmatched junction nucleotides: 12. CDR1 is MNHEY, CDR2 SVGAGI, per germline. The CDR3 covers 17 residues. The CDR3 DNA reads TGTGCCAGCAGTTCCCGGCTGGGAGGGACTCCCTCCTACGAGCAGTACTTC. Translating gives CASSSRLGGTPSYEQYF.

This clonotype was counted at least ten times. This sequence joins TRBV20-1 and TRBJ2-5, with 7 nucleotides matching TRBD1. With V trimmed by 0 bases and J by 5 bases, 6 bases remained unmatched. CDR1 is DFQATT and CDR2 is SNEGSKA in the germline V gene (reference sequence). The CDR3 has 14 amino acids. CDR3 loop: CSARDTGRGETQYF. In DNA, the CDR3 is TGCAGTGCTAGAGATACAGGCAGGGGGGAGACCCAGTACTTC.

There are many counts of this clonotype. The chain couples TRBV6-1 to TRBJ2-2; tentative D call: TRBD2 (5 bases). Between the trimmed V and J ends, which lost 0 bases and 6 bases, there was a span of 8 bases. Germline CDR1 MNHNS, CDR2 SASEGT. This CDR3 contains 14 residues. The CDR3 nucleotides are TGTGCCAGCAGTGAAGCTCTAGCTGCCGGGGAGCTGTTTTTT. Amino acids: CASSEALAAGELFF.

The chain employs TRBV29-1 and TRBJ2-5; tentative D call: TRBD2 (5 bases). Germline CDR1 reads SQVTM; CDR2 reads ANQGSEA. This CDR3 is built from 14 residues. V gave up 4 bases and J gave up 2 bases, with 14 bases separating them. CDR3 amino acids: CSVGHLRVQETQYF. CDR3 in DNA: TGCAGCGTTGGACACTTGAGGGTACAAGAGACCCAGTACTTC.

About this clonotype: This may arise from a read error, as a much more abundant clone is one base away. J is TRBJ2-1 and V is TRBV7-8; D is perhaps TRBD2 (5 bases). This CDR3 contains 14 residues. With 7 bases removed from V and 8 bases from J, the gap between germline ends came to 18 bases. The germline V gene encodes CDR1 SGHVS and CDR2 FQNEAQ. DNA for the CDR3: TGTGCCAGCACCTCTAGCCTGGATCAGGATGAGCAGTTCTTC. Protein product: CASTSSLDQDEQFF.

This clonotype occurred a few times. The chain uses TRBV20-1 and TRBJ2-3; D unclear. In germline, CDR1 is DFQATT, CDR2 SNEGSKA (reference sequence). The V end was cut by 4 bases, the J end by 2 bases, with 16 bases between. The CDR3 contains 15 residues. CDR3 protein: CSAIERYKSTDTQYF. The DNA of the CDR3 is TGCAGTGCTATAGAGAGATACAAATCCACAGATACGCAGTATTTT.

This clonotype has at least ten counts. The chain joins TRBV5-1 to TRBJ1-3; 9 bases are shared with TRBD1. This CDR3 comprises 15 residues. Germline V CDR1 and CDR2: SGHRS, YFSETQ. V was clipped by 5 bases and J by 8 bases; unmatched bases: 11. CDR3 protein: CASRQSGTGQDTIYF. CDR3 DNA sequence: TGCGCCAGCAGGCAATCCGGGACAGGGCAAGACACCATATATTTT.

The J gene is TRBJ2-3, the V gene TRBV18, with D uncertain. Germline V CDR1 and CDR2: KGHSH, LQKENI. Trimming removed 1 base at V and 6 bases at J, with 5 bases between. The CDR3 totals 12 residues. CDR3 protein: CASSPRYDTQYF. CDR3 DNA: TGTGCCAGCTCACCACGGTACGATACGCAGTATTTT.

The V call is TRBV20-1, the J call TRBJ1-2, with D hard to call. This CDR3 region has 12 residues. Trimming shortened V by 5 bases and J by 8 bases, and 15 bases separated the two germline ends. CDR1 is DFQATT, CDR2 SNEGSKA, per germline (reference sequence). The CDR3 loop is CSAATDYHGYTF. The CDR3 region has the DNA TGCAGTGCTGCCACGGACTACCACGGCTACACCTTC.

This clonotype was counted many times. The chain couples TRBV3-1 to TRBJ2-2; 8 positions agree with TRBD1. The germline V gene has CDR1 LGHDT and CDR2 YNNKEL (reference sequence). The CDR3 covers 14 residues. V was clipped by 5 bases and J by 5 bases; unmatched bases: 4. The CDR3 region is CASSFTGGTGELFF. In DNA, the CDR3 is TGTGCCAGCAGCTTCACAGGGGGGACCGGGGAGCTGTTTTTT.

Ten or more counts support this clonotype. The CDR3 loop reads CSAYRGRRTGELFF. The CDR3 bases are TGCAGTGCTTATCGCGGGAGGCGAACCGGGGAGCTGTTTTTT. This chain uses TRBV20-1 with TRBJ2-2, with TRBD2 matching over 8 bases. V shed 5 bases, J shed 5 bases, and the junction held 7 bases outside the gene matches. This CDR3 has 14 residues. Germline V gene data show CDR1 as DFQATT and CDR2 as SNEGSKA (reference sequence).

There are many counts of this clonotype. The chain combines TRBV20-1 with TRBJ1-4; a possible D gene is TRBD1 (5 bases). The CDR3 is 15 residues long. Germline CDR1 reads DFQATT; CDR2 reads SNEGSKA (reference sequence). V lost 3 bases to trimming and J lost 6 bases, with 17 bases between them. The CDR3 region is CSASLAQVTDEKLFF. DNA of the CDR3: TGCAGTGCTAGTCTCGCACAGGTGACGGATGAAAAACTGTTTTTT.

This clonotype was seen repeatedly, ten times or more. V is TRBV5-1 and J is TRBJ2-2; tentative D call: TRBD2 (5 bases). There are 16 residues in the CDR3. Trimming pared 0 bases from V and 6 bases from J, leaving 15 bases between. Germline CDR1 reads SGHRS; CDR2 reads YFSETQ. DNA for the CDR3: TGCGCCAGCAGCTTGGGCGGGCATACCTACGCCGGGGAGCTGTTTTTT. Translating it yields CASSLGGHTYAGELFF.

There are many counts of this clonotype. This sequence joins TRBV10-2 and TRBJ2-7; 10 bases line up with TRBD1. Germline assignment: CDR1 WSHSY and CDR2 SAAADI. This CDR3 spans 13 amino acids. J was trimmed by 5 bases and V by 10 bases; bases with no gene match: 8. CDR3 loop: CATGTGERNEQYF. The CDR3 DNA is TGCGCCACCGGGACAGGGGAGCGCAACGAGCAGTACTTC.

This clonotype was seen only a few times. The V call is TRBV10-3, the J call TRBJ1-3; D ambiguous. The CDR3 has 13 residues. Per the germline V gene, CDR1 is ENHRY and CDR2 is SYGVKD. V was pared by 3 bases and J by 7 bases, with 10 bases between. CDR3 residues: CAISELGGNTIYF. CDR3 DNA: TGTGCCATCAGTGAATTAGGTGGGAACACCATATATTTT.